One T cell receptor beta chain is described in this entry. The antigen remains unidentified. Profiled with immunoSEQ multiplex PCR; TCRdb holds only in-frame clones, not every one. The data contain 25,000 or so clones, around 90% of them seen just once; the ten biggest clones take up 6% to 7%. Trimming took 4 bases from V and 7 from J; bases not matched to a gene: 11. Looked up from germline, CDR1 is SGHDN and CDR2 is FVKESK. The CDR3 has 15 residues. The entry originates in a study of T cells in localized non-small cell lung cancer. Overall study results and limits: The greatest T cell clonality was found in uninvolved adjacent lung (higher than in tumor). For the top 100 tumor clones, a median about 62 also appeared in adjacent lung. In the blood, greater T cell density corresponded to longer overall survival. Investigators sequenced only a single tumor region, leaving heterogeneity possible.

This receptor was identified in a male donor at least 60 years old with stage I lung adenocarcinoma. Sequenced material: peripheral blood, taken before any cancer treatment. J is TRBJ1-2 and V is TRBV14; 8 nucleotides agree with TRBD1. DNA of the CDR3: TGTGCCAGCAGCCTTCCAGGGGGCGAAAGACTTGGCTACACCTTC. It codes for CASSLPGGERLGYTF. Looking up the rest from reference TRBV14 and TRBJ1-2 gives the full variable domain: EAGVTQFPSHSVIEKGQTVTLRCDPISGHDNLYWYRRVMGKEIKFLLHFVKESKQDESGMPNNRFLAERTGGTYSTLKVQPAELEDSGVYFCASSLPGGERLGYTFGSGTRLTVV.